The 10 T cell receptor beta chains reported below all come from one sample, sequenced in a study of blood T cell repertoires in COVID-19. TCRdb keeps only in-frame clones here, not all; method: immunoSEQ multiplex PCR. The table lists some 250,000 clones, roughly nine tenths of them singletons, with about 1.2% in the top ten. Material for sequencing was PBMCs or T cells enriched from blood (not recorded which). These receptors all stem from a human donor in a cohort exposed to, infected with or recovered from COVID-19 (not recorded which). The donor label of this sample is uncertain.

The CDR3 here is CASSFGSRGAFF. DNA for the CDR3: TGTGCCAGCAGCTTCGGATCCAGGGGAGCTTTCTTT. This chain connects TRBV3-1 (or the pseudogene TRBV3-2) to TRBJ1-1; tentative D call: TRBD1 (6 bases). This CDR3 has 12 amino acids. CDR1 and CDR2 from the germline V gene are LGHDT and YNNKEL (reference sequence). Trimming shortened V by 5 bases and J by 10 bases, and 14 bases separated the two germline ends.

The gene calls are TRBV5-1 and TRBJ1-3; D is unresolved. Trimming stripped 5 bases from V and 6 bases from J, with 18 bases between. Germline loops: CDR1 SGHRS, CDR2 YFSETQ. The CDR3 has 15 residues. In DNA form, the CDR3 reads TGCGCCAGCAGTCCGGACGGCGGAGGTGTAAACACCATATATTTT. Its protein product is CASSPDGGGVNTIYF.

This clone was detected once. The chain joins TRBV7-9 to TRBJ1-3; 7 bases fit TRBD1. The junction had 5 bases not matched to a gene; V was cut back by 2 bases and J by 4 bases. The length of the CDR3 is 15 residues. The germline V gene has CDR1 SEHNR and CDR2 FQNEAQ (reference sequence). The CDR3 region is CASSLTGAGGNTIYF. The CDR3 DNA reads TGTGCCAGCAGCTTAACAGGGGCAGGGGGAAACACCATATATTTT.

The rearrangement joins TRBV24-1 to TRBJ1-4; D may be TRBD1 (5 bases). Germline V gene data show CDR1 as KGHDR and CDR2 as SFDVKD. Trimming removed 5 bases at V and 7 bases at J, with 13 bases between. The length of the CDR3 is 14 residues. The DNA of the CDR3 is TGTGCCACCAGTGGCAGGGTGAGGAGTGAAAAACTGTTTTTT. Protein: CATSGRVRSEKLFF.

The CDR3 spells CASSVAKDSGSTDTQYF. The CDR3 DNA reads TGTGCCAGCAGCGTAGCTAAAGATAGCGGAAGCACAGATACGCAGTATTTT. The chain combines TRBV9 with TRBJ2-3; D might be TRBD2 (6 bases). The germline gives CDR1 SGDLS, CDR2 YYNGEE. The CDR3 is 17 residues long. V lost 0 bases, J lost 0 bases, and 14 bases lay in between.

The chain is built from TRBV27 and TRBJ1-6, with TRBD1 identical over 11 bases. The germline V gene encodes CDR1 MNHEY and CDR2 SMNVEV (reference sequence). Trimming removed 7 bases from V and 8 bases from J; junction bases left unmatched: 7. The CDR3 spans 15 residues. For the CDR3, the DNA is TGTGCCAGCACCGTCGGACAGGGGGCTTATTCACCCCTCCACTTT. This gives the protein CASTVGQGAYSPLHF.

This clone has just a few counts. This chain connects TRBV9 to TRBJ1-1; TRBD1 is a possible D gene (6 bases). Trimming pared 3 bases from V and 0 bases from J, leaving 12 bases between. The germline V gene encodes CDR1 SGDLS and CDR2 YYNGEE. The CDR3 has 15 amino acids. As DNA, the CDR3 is TGTGCCAGCAGCGCAGTGACAGGAATGAACACTGAAGCTTTCTTT. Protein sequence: CASSAVTGMNTEAFF.

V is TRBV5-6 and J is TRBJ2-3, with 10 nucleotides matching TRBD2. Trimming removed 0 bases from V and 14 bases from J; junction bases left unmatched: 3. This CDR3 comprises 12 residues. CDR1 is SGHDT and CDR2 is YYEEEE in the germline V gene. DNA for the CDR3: TGTGCCAGCAGCTTGGCGCTAGCGGGGGTGTATTTT. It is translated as CASSLALAGVYF. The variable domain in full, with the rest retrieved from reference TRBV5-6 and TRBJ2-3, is DAGVTQSPTHLIKTRGQQVTLRCSPKSGHDTVSWYQQALGQGPQFIFQYYEEEERQRGNFPDRFSGHQFPNYSSELNVNALLLGDSALYLCASSLALAGVYFGPGTRLTVL.

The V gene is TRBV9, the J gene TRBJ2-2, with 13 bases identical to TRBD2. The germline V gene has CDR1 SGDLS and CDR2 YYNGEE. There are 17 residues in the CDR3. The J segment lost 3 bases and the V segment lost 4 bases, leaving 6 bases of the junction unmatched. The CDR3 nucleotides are TGTGCCAGCAGCTTGGGACTAGCGGGGACCTACACCGGGGAGCTGTTTTTT. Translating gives CASSLGLAGTYTGELFF.

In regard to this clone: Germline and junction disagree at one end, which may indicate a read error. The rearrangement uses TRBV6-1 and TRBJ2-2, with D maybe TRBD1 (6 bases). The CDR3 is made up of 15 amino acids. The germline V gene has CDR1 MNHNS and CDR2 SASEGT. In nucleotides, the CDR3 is TGTGCTAGCAGTGAAAGCCCAGGGGAGCACGGGGAGCTGTTTTTT. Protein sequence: CASSESPGEHGELFF.